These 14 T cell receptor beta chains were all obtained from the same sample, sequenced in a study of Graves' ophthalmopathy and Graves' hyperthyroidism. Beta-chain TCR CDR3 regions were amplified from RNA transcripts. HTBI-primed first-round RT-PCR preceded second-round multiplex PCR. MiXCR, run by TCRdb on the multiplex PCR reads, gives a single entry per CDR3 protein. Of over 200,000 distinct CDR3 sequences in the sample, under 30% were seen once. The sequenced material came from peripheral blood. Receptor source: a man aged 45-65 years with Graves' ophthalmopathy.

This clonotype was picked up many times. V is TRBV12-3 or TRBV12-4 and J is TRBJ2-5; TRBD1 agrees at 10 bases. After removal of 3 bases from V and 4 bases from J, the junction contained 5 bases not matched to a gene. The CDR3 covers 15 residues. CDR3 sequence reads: CASSFETGGIETQYF. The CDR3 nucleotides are TGTGCCAGCAGTTTTGAGACAGGGGGCATAGAGACCCAGTACTTC.

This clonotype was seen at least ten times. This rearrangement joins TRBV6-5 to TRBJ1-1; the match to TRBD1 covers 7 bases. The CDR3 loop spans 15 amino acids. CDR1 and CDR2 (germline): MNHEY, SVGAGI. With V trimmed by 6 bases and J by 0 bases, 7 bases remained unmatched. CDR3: CASRTGNLMNTEAFF. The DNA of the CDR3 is TGTGCCAGCAGGACAGGGAACCTCATGAACACTGAAGCTTTCTTT.

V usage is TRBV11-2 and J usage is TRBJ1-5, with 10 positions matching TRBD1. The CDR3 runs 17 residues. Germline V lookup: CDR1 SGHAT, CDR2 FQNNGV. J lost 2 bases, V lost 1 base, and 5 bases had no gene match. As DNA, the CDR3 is TGTGCCAGCAGCTTAGGATCCGGGACAGGGGGCAATCAGCCCCAGCATTTT. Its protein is CASSLGSGTGGNQPQHF.

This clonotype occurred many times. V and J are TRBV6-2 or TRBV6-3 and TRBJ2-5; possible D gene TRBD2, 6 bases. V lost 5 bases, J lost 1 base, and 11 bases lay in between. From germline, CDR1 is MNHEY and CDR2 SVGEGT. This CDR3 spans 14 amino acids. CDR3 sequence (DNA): TGTGCCAGCAGTGGATATAGCGGCCAAGAGACCCAGTACTTC. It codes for CASSGYSGQETQYF.

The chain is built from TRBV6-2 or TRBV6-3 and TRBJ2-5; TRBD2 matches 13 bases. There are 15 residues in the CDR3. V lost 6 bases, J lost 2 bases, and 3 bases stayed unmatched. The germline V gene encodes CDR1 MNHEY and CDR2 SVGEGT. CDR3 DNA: TGTGCCAGCAGGCGACTAGCGGGAGGTCAAGAGACCCAGTACTTC. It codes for CASRRLAGGQETQYF.

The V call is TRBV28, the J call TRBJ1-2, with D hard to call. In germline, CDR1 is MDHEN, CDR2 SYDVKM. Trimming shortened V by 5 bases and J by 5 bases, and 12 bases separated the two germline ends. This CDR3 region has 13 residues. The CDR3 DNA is TGTGCCAGCAGTAATGTCGCTGGGTATGGCTACACCTTC. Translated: CASSNVAGYGYTF.

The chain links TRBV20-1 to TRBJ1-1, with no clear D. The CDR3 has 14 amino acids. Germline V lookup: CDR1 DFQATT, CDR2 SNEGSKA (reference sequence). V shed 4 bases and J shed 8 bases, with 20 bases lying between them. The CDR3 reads CSATEQPESSEAFF. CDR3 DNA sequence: TGCAGTGCTACCGAGCAACCTGAAAGTTCCGAAGCTTTCTTT.

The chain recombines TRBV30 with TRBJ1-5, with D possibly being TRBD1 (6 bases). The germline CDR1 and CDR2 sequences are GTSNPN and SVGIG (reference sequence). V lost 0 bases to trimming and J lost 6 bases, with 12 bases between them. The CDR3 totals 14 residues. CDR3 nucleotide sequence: TGTGCCTGGAGTGTATCAGGGGCTAGTCAGCCCCAGCATTTT. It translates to CAWSVSGASQPQHF.

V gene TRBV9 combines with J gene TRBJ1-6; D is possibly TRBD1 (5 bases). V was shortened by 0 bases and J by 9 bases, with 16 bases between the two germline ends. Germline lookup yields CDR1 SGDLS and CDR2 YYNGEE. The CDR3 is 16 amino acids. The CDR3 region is CASSVGVSGGSSPLHF. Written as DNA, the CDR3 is TGTGCCAGCAGCGTAGGAGTGTCGGGGGGTAGTTCACCCCTCCACTTT.

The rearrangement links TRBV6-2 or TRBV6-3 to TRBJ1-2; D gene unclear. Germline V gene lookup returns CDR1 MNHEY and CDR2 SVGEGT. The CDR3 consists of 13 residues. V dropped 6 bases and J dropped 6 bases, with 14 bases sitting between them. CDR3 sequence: CASSPQGGDGYTF. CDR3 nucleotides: TGTGCCAGCAGCCCCCAAGGAGGCGATGGCTACACCTTC.

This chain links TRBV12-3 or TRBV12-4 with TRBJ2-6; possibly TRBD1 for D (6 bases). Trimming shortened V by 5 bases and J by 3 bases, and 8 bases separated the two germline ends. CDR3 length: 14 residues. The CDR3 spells CASSKGDGANVLTF. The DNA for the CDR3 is TGTGCCAGCAGTAAGGGGGATGGGGCCAACGTCCTGACTTTC.

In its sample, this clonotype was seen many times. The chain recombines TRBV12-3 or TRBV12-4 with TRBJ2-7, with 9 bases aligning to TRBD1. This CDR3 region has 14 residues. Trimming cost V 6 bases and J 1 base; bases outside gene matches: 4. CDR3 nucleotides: TGTGCCAGCAGCGTGGACAGGGGATCCTACGAGCAGTACTTC. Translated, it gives CASSVDRGSYEQYF.

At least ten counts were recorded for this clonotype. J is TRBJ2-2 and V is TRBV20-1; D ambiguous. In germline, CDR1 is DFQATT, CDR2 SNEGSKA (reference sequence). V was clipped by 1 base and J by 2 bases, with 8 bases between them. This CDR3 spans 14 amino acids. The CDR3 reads CSARVGFNTGELFF. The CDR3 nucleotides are TGCAGTGCTAGAGTGGGGTTCAACACCGGGGAGCTGTTTTTT.

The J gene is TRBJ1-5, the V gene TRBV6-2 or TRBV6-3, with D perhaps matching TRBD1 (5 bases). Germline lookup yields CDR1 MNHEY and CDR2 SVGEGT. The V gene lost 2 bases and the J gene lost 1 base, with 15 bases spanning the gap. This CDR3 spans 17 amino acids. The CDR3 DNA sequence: TGTGCCAGCAGTTACGGTGGAGGGGAGCCGAGCAATCAGCCCCAGCATTTT. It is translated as CASSYGGGEPSNQPQHF.